This T cell receptor (beta chain) was sequenced for a study of T cell repertoires in aging, cancer and after chemotherapy. The wider study: The full dataset contained 9.1 million or so TCR reads.

TCR beta rearrangements were amplified from peripheral blood genomic DNA. This clonotype was recorded once. At one boundary the junction diverges from the germline segment, which might be a read error. In germline, CDR1 is MNHEY, CDR2 SMNVEV (reference sequence). CDR3 length: 15 residues. Rearranged V-D-J TRB sequences were amplified with a mixed TRB-A/B primer pool. TCRdb called the multiplex PCR reads again in MiXCR, with one record for every CDR3 protein. The sample shows more than 1,500 distinct CDR3 sequences, under 25% of them seen only once. This receptor was taken from a human donor with a solid tumor. The sequenced sample was blood. V is TRBV27 and J is TRBJ2-5, with TRBD1 matching over 7 bases. CDR3 sequence reads: CASSFRDSFQETQYF. CDR3 DNA: TGTGCCAGCAGTTTCAGGGACAGCTTCCAAGAGACCCAGTACTTT.